One and the same sample provided the 10 T cell receptor beta chains below, sequenced in a study of early T cells in non-severe SARS-CoV-2 infection. TCRdb fed the 5' RACE reads into MiXCR, producing one record per CDR3 protein. The top ten hold about 5.1% of the sample, which has fewer than 40,000 distinct CDR3 sequences, 4.5% to 7.5% seen once. The sequencing input was whole blood. The source of these receptors is an adult who was a healthcare worker with PCR-confirmed SARS-CoV-2 infection or an uninfected control (not recorded which).

Ten or more counts support this clonotype. V usage is TRBV20-1 and J usage is TRBJ2-5, with 8 bases fitting TRBD1. V shed 8 bases, J shed 5 bases, and the junction held 16 bases outside the gene matches. This CDR3 is 15 amino acids long. Germline V gives CDR1 DFQATT, CDR2 SNEGSKA (reference sequence). This chain's CDR3 is CSLARQGKTGETQYF. The CDR3 region has the DNA TGCAGTTTAGCGAGACAGGGGAAAACAGGGGAGACCCAGTACTTC.

In this sample, this clonotype turned up many times. The chain joins TRBV29-1 to TRBJ2-7; tentatively, D is TRBD1 (6 bases). Trimming removed 4 bases at V and 5 bases at J, with 15 bases between. Per the germline V gene, CDR1 is SQVTM and CDR2 is ANQGSEA. The CDR3 loop spans 13 amino acids. In nucleotides, the CDR3 is TGCAGCGTTGGACAGGCCCGGAGAGACGAGCAGTACTTC. It yields the protein CSVGQARRDEQYF.

This clonotype has a count of ten or more. The rearrangement links TRBV6-6 to TRBJ2-7; no clear D gene. CDR1 and CDR2 from the germline V gene are MNHNY and SVGAGI (reference sequence). V lost 0 bases to trimming and J lost 2 bases, with 11 bases between them. There are 15 residues in the CDR3. This chain's CDR3 is CASSYSTPRAYEQYF. CDR3 bases: TGTGCCAGCAGTTACTCGACCCCCCGAGCCTACGAGCAGTACTTC.

This clonotype was observed at least ten times. The V and J genes are TRBV27 and TRBJ1-4; D remains ambiguous. CDR3 length: 14 amino acids. CDR1 and CDR2 from the germline V gene are MNHEY and SMNVEV (reference sequence). V was clipped by 2 bases and J by 0 bases, with 4 bases between them. The CDR3 loop is CASSLRTTNEKLFF. As DNA, the CDR3 is TGTGCCAGCAGTTTAAGGACAACTAATGAAAAACTGTTTTTT.

This clonotype was detected many times. The genes are TRBV19 and TRBJ1-2; 8 bases agree with TRBD1. The V gene's germline CDR1 is LNHDA and CDR2 SQIVND (reference sequence). This CDR3 has 14 residues. Trimming took 5 bases from V and 1 from J; bases not matched to a gene: 3. This CDR3 is CASSAGQGNYGYTF. CDR3 nucleotide sequence: TGTGCCAGTAGTGCCGGACAGGGTAACTATGGCTACACCTTC.

This clonotype was observed many times. V and J are TRBV11-2 and TRBJ2-2, with TRBD1 matching over 9 bases. CDR3 length equals 15 residues. V shed 6 bases and J 3 bases; nucleotides not matched to a gene: 5. CDR1 and CDR2 from the germline V gene are SGHAT and FQNNGV. The CDR3 here is CASRLQGADTGELFF. In DNA, the CDR3 is TGTGCCAGCAGATTACAGGGGGCCGACACCGGGGAGCTGTTTTTT.

This clonotype was found many times. The V gene is TRBV6-2 or TRBV6-3, the J gene TRBJ1-5; D is possibly TRBD1 (6 bases). The CDR3 totals 16 residues. Trimming pared 8 bases from V and 0 bases from J, leaving 17 bases between. Germline values: CDR1 MNHEY, CDR2 SVGEGT. The CDR3 sequence is CASGRDRTPSNQPQHF. The CDR3 coding sequence is TGTGCCAGCGGAAGAGACAGGACTCCTAGCAATCAGCCCCAGCATTTT.

This clonotype has ten or more counts. The rearrangement links TRBV11-1 to TRBJ2-1, with 11 nucleotides matching TRBD2. This CDR3 contains 16 residues. CDR1 SGHAT and CDR2 FQDESV come from the germline V gene (reference sequence). The ends lost 5 bases at V and 5 bases at J; junction bases unmatched: 8. This CDR3 is CASSQRLAGGNNEQFF. The DNA for the CDR3 is TGTGCCAGCAGCCAAAGGCTAGCGGGAGGTAACAATGAGCAGTTCTTC.

This clonotype was seen ten or more times. The V call is TRBV6-2 or TRBV6-3, the J call TRBJ2-7; 9 nucleotides agree with TRBD2. The junction had 6 bases not matched to a gene; V was cut back by 7 bases and J by 2 bases. This CDR3 is 14 amino acids long. Germline V CDR1 and CDR2: MNHEY, SVGEGT. CDR3 in amino acids: CASTPGLAAYEQYF. CDR3 coding DNA: TGTGCCAGCACCCCGGGACTAGCAGCCTACGAGCAGTACTTC.

The chain has TRBV2 and TRBJ2-5; D possibly corresponds to TRBD1 (6 bases). V gave up 7 bases and J gave up 3 bases, with 18 bases separating them. CDR3 length: 15 residues. CDR1 is SNHLY and CDR2 is FYNNEI in the germline V gene. CDR3 sequence: CASTVQGQREETQYF. The CDR3 DNA sequence: TGTGCCAGCACAGTGCAGGGGCAGAGAGAAGAGACCCAGTACTTC.